This TCR beta chain came from a study of T cell responses to AZD1222 COVID-19 vaccine. Study in general: Second-dose intervals of approximately 4 or approximately 12 weeks were pooled.

Notes on the study in general: Donors skewed white British and female; clonal diversity was possibly underestimated. Nearly half of unique spike-specific TCRs reportedly avoided B.1.351 and B.1.1.7 mutated regions. Samples come after the peak T cell response, not at day 14.

V lost 4 bases, J lost 4 bases, and 3 bases stayed unmatched. This CDR3 has 13 residues. Germline CDR1 is SGHNT and CDR2 is YYREEE (reference sequence). Turning to this clone: The antigen remains undetermined.

Sequenced by immunoSEQ multiplex PCR; TCRdb stores in-frame clones only, minus some. The table has approximately 80,000 clones, 90% seen once. The TCR sequence derives from an adult in good health. The sequencing used peripheral blood, collected on day 0 of AZD1222 vaccination. The J gene is TRBJ2-3, the V gene TRBV5-4; 7 nucleotides match TRBD1. DNA for the CDR3: TGTGCCAGCAGCAGACAGGGTGCAGATACGCAGTATTTT. Its protein is CASSRQGADTQYF.